The 18 T cell receptor beta chains given below trace back to one sample, sequenced in a study of blood T cell repertoires in COVID-19. Assay used: immunoSEQ multiplex PCR; TCRdb lists only in-frame clones, some missing. The table lists 100,000 to 150,000 clones, less than 90% of them singletons. Sequenced input: peripheral blood. The origin of the receptors is a man aged 55 to 70 with acute or convalescent COVID-19.

This chain links TRBV28 with TRBJ2-5, with 7 positions matching TRBD1. The CDR3 consists of 13 residues. V was pared by 6 bases and J by 3 bases, with 4 bases of the junction left unmatched. Germline V lookup: CDR1 MDHEN, CDR2 SYDVKM. CDR3: CASRLQGKETQYF. CDR3 coding DNA: TGTGCCAGCAGACTACAGGGGAAAGAGACCCAGTACTTC.

The chain combines TRBV30 with TRBJ1-1; TRBD1 matches at 10 bases. The CDR3 sequence is 17 residues long. The V gene's germline CDR1 is GTSNPN and CDR2 SVGIG (reference sequence). J gave up 0 bases and V 1 base, and 8 bases lay outside the gene matches. The CDR3 reads CAWSGDRGPGLNTEAFF. The CDR3 region has the DNA TGTGCCTGGAGTGGGGACAGGGGCCCCGGGTTGAACACTGAAGCTTTCTTT.

This clone was seen a single time. V usage is TRBV28 and J usage is TRBJ1-6; 7 bases line up with TRBD1. The germline V gene encodes CDR1 MDHEN and CDR2 SYDVKM. The CDR3 contains 16 residues. The junction had 13 bases not matched to a gene; V was cut back by 3 bases and J by 11 bases. The CDR3 is CASSLVISTGTAPLHF. The CDR3, as DNA: TGTGCCAGCAGTTTGGTGATTTCGACAGGGACCGCACCCCTCCACTTT.

This clone was counted between two and nine times. The chain couples TRBV6-4 to TRBJ2-1, with 9 bases lining up with TRBD2. V shed 5 bases and J 7 bases; nucleotides not matched to a gene: 6. CDR1 and CDR2 from the germline V gene are MRHNA and SNTAGT. CDR3 length: 14 residues. The CDR3, as DNA: TGTGCCAGCAGTTTAGCGGGGGACGAGAATGAGCAGTTCTTC. Encoded protein: CASSLAGDENEQFF.

This clone appeared a single time. This chain uses TRBV24-1 with TRBJ1-3, with TRBD1 matching 8 bases. Germline V gene data show CDR1 as KGHDR and CDR2 as SFDVKD. This CDR3 is built from 13 residues. V was clipped by 12 bases and J by 4 bases; unmatched bases: 7. This CDR3 reads CAVQGATGNTIYF. CDR3 nucleotide sequence: TGTGCCGTCCAGGGGGCAACGGGAAACACCATATATTTT.

The gene calls are TRBV11-3 and TRBJ2-5; possibly TRBD2 for D (6 bases). CDR3 length: 15 amino acids. Per germline, CDR1 SGHNT and CDR2 YENEEA. Deletions cut 5 bases from V and 5 bases from J, with 18 bases between. The CDR3 sequence: CASSLGRAGLETQYF. The CDR3, as DNA: TGTGCCAGCAGCCTGGGTCGCGCGGGACTGGAGACCCAGTACTTC.

J is TRBJ2-5 and V is TRBV6-5, with 9 bases identical to TRBD2. This CDR3 region has 14 residues. Germline V lookup: CDR1 MNHEY, CDR2 SVGAGI. V shed 0 bases, J shed 5 bases, and the junction held 1 base outside the gene matches. CDR3 sequence: CASSYSTSGETQYF. The DNA for the CDR3 is TGTGCCAGCAGTTACTCCACTAGCGGGGAGACCCAGTACTTC.

Here the CDR3 reads CASSLVAREETQYF. DNA for the CDR3: TGTGCCAGCAGCTTAGTGGCTAGAGAAGAGACCCAGTACTTC. This rearrangement joins TRBV7-2 to TRBJ2-5; D call uncertain. CDR1 and CDR2 from the germline V gene are SGHTA and FQGNSA. V lost 1 base and J lost 3, with 9 bases in between. The CDR3 runs to 14 residues.

This sequence joins TRBV2 and TRBJ2-5; the match to TRBD2 covers 8 bases. The CDR3 has 14 residues. Germline V gene sequence: CDR1 SNHLY, CDR2 FYNNEI. Trimming at V came to 6 bases and at J to 1 base, leaving 4 bases not matched to a gene. The CDR3 nucleotides are TGTGCCAGCAGGGCTAGCGGGCGCCAAGAGACCCAGTACTTC. Amino acid sequence: CASRASGRQETQYF.

The CDR3 region is CASSVDRDSPPPYGYTF. For the CDR3, the DNA is TGTGCCAGCAGTGTTGACCGCGACAGTCCACCACCCTATGGCTACACCTTC. J is TRBJ1-2 and V is TRBV6-1; D is possibly TRBD1 (5 bases). This CDR3 is 17 amino acids long. Looked up from germline, CDR1 is MNHNS and CDR2 is SASEGT. V lost 4 bases and J 4 bases, leaving 22 bases between the germline ends.

This clone appeared once. The J gene is TRBJ1-6, the V gene TRBV19; maybe TRBD1 (6 bases). The germline V and J ends were trimmed by 4 bases and 5 bases, with 15 bases remaining between them. This CDR3 region has 16 residues. CDR1 and CDR2 from the germline V gene are LNHDA and SQIVND (reference sequence). The CDR3 coding sequence is TGTGCCAGTAGTAAGGTCGGCGGACAGAATAATTCACCCCTCCACTTT. Translated: CASSKVGGQNNSPLHF. The full variable domain, its missing parts supplied by reference TRBV19 and TRBJ1-6, is DGGITQSPKYLFRKEGQNVTLSCEQNLNHDAMYWYRQDPGQGLRLIYYSQIVNDFQKGDIAEGYSVSREKKESFPLTVTSAQKNPTAFYLCASSKVGGQNNSPLHFGNGTRLTVT.

Worth noting for this clone: Other nucleotide sequences from this sample produce the same CDR3. This chain uses TRBV19 with TRBJ2-7, with TRBD1 identical over 8 bases. Germline V gene data show CDR1 as LNHDA and CDR2 as SQIVND (reference sequence). V lost 4 bases to trimming and J lost 3 bases; unmatched junction nucleotides: 2. This CDR3 region has 13 residues. CDR3 loop: CASSRDRGYEQYF. CDR3 nucleotide sequence: TGTGCCAGTAGTAGAGACAGGGGCTACGAGCAGTACTTC.

The chain carries TRBV5-4 and TRBJ2-1, with D hard to call. The V and J ends lost 0 bases and 7 bases respectively, with 8 bases between them. Germline CDR1 and CDR2: SGHNT and YYREEE (reference sequence). This CDR3 comprises 13 residues. The CDR3 here is CASSLALQNEQFF. The CDR3 DNA reads as TGTGCCAGCAGCTTGGCCCTCCAGAATGAGCAGTTCTTC.

This sequence joins TRBV18 and TRBJ1-3; the match to TRBD1 covers 9 bases. The CDR3 runs 17 residues. V shed 0 bases, J shed 4 bases, and the junction held 7 bases outside the gene matches. The germline V gene has CDR1 KGHSH and CDR2 LQKENI. The CDR3 nucleotides read TGTGCCAGCTCACCACCGATGGACAGGGGTCCCGGAAACACCATATATTTT. Encoded protein: CASSPPMDRGPGNTIYF.

V gene TRBV30 combines with J gene TRBJ1-1; D gene unclear. Germline V gene sequence: CDR1 GTSNPN, CDR2 SVGIG (reference sequence). V lost 1 base and J 5 bases, leaving 11 bases between the germline ends. The CDR3 is 13 residues long. Here the CDR3 reads CAWSGRRQTEAFF. CDR3 nucleotide sequence: TGTGCCTGGAGTGGGCGTAGACAAACTGAAGCTTTCTTT.

The chain carries TRBV2 and TRBJ1-2, with TRBD1 matching 7 bases. Trimming at V came to 1 base and at J to 4 bases, leaving 3 bases not matched to a gene. The CDR3 contains 14 residues. The germline gives CDR1 SNHLY, CDR2 FYNNEI. As DNA, the CDR3 is TGTGCCAGCAGTGAAGTCCAGGGGGGCTATGGCTACACCTTC. This sequence encodes CASSEVQGGYGYTF.

The chain has TRBV14 and TRBJ1-5; D gene unclear. Looked up from germline, CDR1 is SGHDN and CDR2 is FVKESK. The CDR3 runs to 13 residues. V was pared by 0 bases and J by 7 bases, with 7 bases between. The CDR3 is CASSQDSVQPQHF. The CDR3 DNA is TGTGCCAGCAGCCAAGACTCGGTGCAGCCCCAGCATTTT.

This sequence joins TRBV3-1 (or the pseudogene TRBV3-2) and TRBJ2-3; 11 bases fit TRBD2. After removal of 4 bases from V and 3 bases from J, the junction contained 6 bases not matched to a gene. The CDR3 length is 16 residues. Germline lookup yields CDR1 LGHDT and CDR2 YNNKEL (reference sequence). The CDR3 sequence is CASSPYSSGRTDTQYF. In DNA form, the CDR3 reads TGTGCCAGCAGCCCTTATTCTAGCGGGAGGACAGATACGCAGTATTTT.